The 12 T cell receptor beta chains reported below all come from one sample, sequenced in a study of cytomegalovirus exposure and HLA in healthy donors. Researchers ran the PCR with 60 Vbeta and 13 Jbeta primers. Sequencing was performed with immunoSEQ multiplex PCR; in TCRdb, only in-frame clones are kept and a portion is missing. The sample contains 130,000 or so clones, approximately 82% of which appear only once. What was sequenced was PBMCs. The origin of the receptors is a female donor in good health and CMV-seronegative.

V and J are TRBV10-3 and TRBJ2-2, with D possibly matching TRBD1 (5 bases). Deletions cut 1 base from V and 3 bases from J, with 6 bases between. The V gene's germline CDR1 is ENHRY and CDR2 SYGVKD. The CDR3 runs to 14 residues. The CDR3 protein is CAISELGDTGELFF. In nucleotides, the CDR3 is TGTGCCATCAGTGAGTTAGGGGACACCGGGGAGCTGTTTTTT.

The chain employs TRBV28 and TRBJ1-2, with 7 bases that match TRBD1. Germline V CDR1 and CDR2: MDHEN, SYDVKM. Trimming at V came to 2 bases and at J to 4 bases, leaving 4 bases not matched to a gene. The CDR3 is 14 residues long. The CDR3 DNA sequence: TGTGCCAGCAGTTTAACCGGGACAGTCTATGGCTACACCTTC. Protein: CASSLTGTVYGYTF.

This clone was recorded a few times. The V gene is TRBV6-6, the J gene TRBJ2-7; 7 bases agree with TRBD2. Germline V lookup: CDR1 MNHNY, CDR2 SVGAGI (reference sequence). This CDR3 is 14 amino acids long. Trimming at V came to 11 bases and at J to 3 bases, leaving 13 bases not matched to a gene. DNA for the CDR3: TGTGCCGGACGAACCGGGACTAACGGCTACGAGCAGTACTTC. It is translated as CAGRTGTNGYEQYF.

The chain links TRBV28 to TRBJ2-7; D may be TRBD2 (6 bases). The CDR3 is made up of 15 amino acids. V lost 5 bases to trimming and J lost 0 bases, with 14 bases between them. Germline V lookup: CDR1 MDHEN, CDR2 SYDVKM. CDR3 amino acids: CASSTGLASSYEQYF. DNA of the CDR3: TGTGCCAGCAGTACCGGGCTAGCGTCCTCCTACGAGCAGTACTTC.

This rearrangement joins TRBV5-4 to TRBJ1-2; TRBD1 is a possible D gene (6 bases). V shed 1 base and J shed 3 bases, with 10 bases lying between them. The CDR3 loop spans 14 amino acids. Looked up from germline, CDR1 is SGHNT and CDR2 is YYREEE (reference sequence). The CDR3 nucleotides read TGTGCCAGCAGCTTGTTCCCAGGGGACTATGGCTACACCTTC. It specifies CASSLFPGDYGYTF.

V gene TRBV4-1 combines with J gene TRBJ1-5; D is uncertain. Germline lookup yields CDR1 MGHRA and CDR2 YSYEKL. Trimming pared 1 base from V and 4 bases from J, leaving 8 bases between. The CDR3 covers 14 residues. In nucleotides, the CDR3 is TGCGCCAGCAGCCAAGGTGAGTTGAATCAGCCCCAGCATTTT. Translating it yields CASSQGELNQPQHF.

This clone was detected a few times. The gene calls are TRBV28 and TRBJ2-7; 9 bases match TRBD1. CDR3 length equals 14 residues. With V trimmed by 7 bases and J by 1 base, 5 bases remained unmatched. CDR1 and CDR2 from the germline V gene are MDHEN and SYDVKM. The CDR3: CASKRTGVSYEQYF. Here the CDR3 DNA reads TGTGCCAGCAAAAGGACAGGGGTGTCCTACGAGCAGTACTTC.

The chain carries TRBV4-2 and TRBJ2-1, with 11 bases lining up with TRBD2. The CDR3 runs to 16 residues. The V and J ends lost 4 bases and 4 bases, in that order; junction bases with no gene match: 6. The germline CDR1 and CDR2 sequences are LGHNA and YNFKEQ. The CDR3 DNA reads TGTGCCAGCAGCCGGGAAAGACTAGCGGGGTACAATGAGCAGTTCTTC. Its translation: CASSRERLAGYNEQFF.

The CDR3 loop reads CSVTGVDPLSGNTIYF. The CDR3 bases are TGCAGCGTGACAGGGGTCGACCCTCTCTCTGGAAACACCATATATTTT. The chain carries TRBV29-1 and TRBJ1-3; 8 bases agree with TRBD1. Germline lookup yields CDR1 SQVTM and CDR2 ANQGSEA. The CDR3 sequence is 16 residues long. The trim removed 6 bases at V and 0 bases at J, leaving 10 bases unmatched.

The genes are TRBV7-9 and TRBJ2-1, with 8 nucleotides matching TRBD2. Germline V gene data show CDR1 as SEHNR and CDR2 as FQNEAQ (reference sequence). After removal of 1 base from V and 3 bases from J, the junction contained 2 bases not matched to a gene. The CDR3 contains 15 residues. CDR3 loop: CASSLGSGGYNEQFF. The CDR3 coding sequence is TGTGCCAGCAGCTTAGGAAGCGGGGGCTACAATGAGCAGTTCTTC.

The genes are TRBV5-1 and TRBJ2-5; D might be TRBD1 (6 bases). Germline V gene lookup returns CDR1 SGHRS and CDR2 YFSETQ. The CDR3 loop spans 15 amino acids. V lost 5 bases, J lost 5 bases, and 19 bases lay in between. The CDR3 loop reads CASSTPPGAEETQYF. As DNA, the CDR3 is TGCGCCAGCAGTACCCCACCAGGGGCGGAGGAGACCCAGTACTTC.

The V call is TRBV11-3, the J call TRBJ2-3, with 9 bases matching TRBD1. The V and J ends lost 5 bases and 4 bases, in that order; junction bases with no gene match: 7. Per germline, CDR1 SGHNT and CDR2 YENEEA. This CDR3 contains 15 residues. The chain's CDR3 is CASSKGQGSADTQYF. The CDR3 nucleotides are TGTGCCAGCAGCAAAGGACAGGGGAGCGCAGATACGCAGTATTTT.